Listed here are 9 T cell receptor beta chains from one sample, sequenced in a study of radiotherapy plus CTLA-4 blockade in lung cancer. This table comes from immunoSEQ multiplex PCR, and its TCRdb copy is limited to in-frame clones, with some not included. The sample holds 14,000 to 15,000 clones, about two thirds seen once. Specimen: peripheral blood, collected from a patient treated with radiotherapy plus ipilimumab. The receptors were gathered from a human donor with non-small cell lung cancer whose response to radiotherapy plus ipilimumab could not be evaluated.

J is TRBJ2-5 and V is TRBV9; D is perhaps TRBD1 (6 bases). TRBJ2-7 matches the DNA end more closely, so the J call is doubtful. CDR3 length: 14 residues. Germline values: CDR1 SGDLS, CDR2 YYNGEE. The CDR3 spells CASSVDVGGNEQYF. CDR3 DNA: TGTGCCAGCAGCGTAGATGTAGGGGGAAACGAGCAGTACTTC.

This chain joins TRBV4-3 and TRBJ2-3, with a weak D call TRBD1 (6 bases). The germline gives CDR1 LGHNA, CDR2 YSLEER. V lost 1 base, J lost 4 bases, and 15 bases lay in between. CDR3 size: 16 residues. The CDR3 DNA sequence: TGCGCCAGCAGCCAAGGAGACCCCAGGGGTGCAGATACGCAGTATTTT. This gives the protein CASSQGDPRGADTQYF.

In the case of this clone: This likely came from a read error, as a far larger clone is one base away. Other nucleotide sequences from this sample produce the same CDR3. The chain links TRBV28 to TRBJ1-4, with 8 bases identical to TRBD1. Germline V gene data show CDR1 as MDHEN and CDR2 as SYDVKM. The CDR3 totals 15 residues. Trimming took 9 bases from V and 5 from J; bases not matched to a gene: 11. As DNA, the CDR3 is TGTGCCAGTAGTCCCTCAGGGGGCCCCAATGAAAAACTGTTTTTT. Its protein is CASSPSGGPNEKLFF.

This clone showed up just once. The rearrangement links TRBV9 to TRBJ1-2; 10 nucleotides agree with TRBD1. After removal of 4 bases from V and 8 bases from J, the junction contained 5 bases not matched to a gene. The germline gives CDR1 SGDLS, CDR2 YYNGEE. The CDR3 contains 13 residues. The CDR3 DNA follows: TGTGCCAGCAGCTCCGGACAGGGGGGAGGCTACACCTTC. Amino acid sequence: CASSSGQGGGYTF.

This chain joins TRBV5-1 and TRBJ2-1; 9 nucleotides align to TRBD1. This CDR3 has 17 amino acids. The ends lost 7 bases at V and 5 bases at J; junction bases unmatched: 16. CDR1 is SGHRS and CDR2 is YFSETQ in the germline V gene. The CDR3 region has the DNA TGCGCCAGCGACCCAGTCCCAGGACAGGGGATCCACAATGAGCAGTTCTTC. Protein: CASDPVPGQGIHNEQFF.

CDR3 in amino acids: CASSLLDRPETQYF. The CDR3 region has the DNA TGTGCCAGCAGTTTACTCGACAGGCCAGAGACCCAGTACTTC. The chain is built from TRBV27 and TRBJ2-5; possible D gene TRBD1, 6 bases. V lost 2 bases to trimming and J lost 4 bases, with 11 bases between them. The CDR3 is 14 amino acids. The germline CDR1 and CDR2 sequences are MNHEY and SMNVEV (reference sequence).

The gene calls are TRBV2 and TRBJ2-3, with D perhaps TRBD2 (6 bases). Germline assignment: CDR1 SNHLY and CDR2 FYNNEI. The CDR3 is made up of 14 amino acids. Trimming stripped 6 bases from V and 0 bases from J, with 10 bases between. CDR3 sequence reads: CASRRGSSTDTQYF. DNA of the CDR3: TGTGCCAGCAGGCGGGGATCTAGCACAGATACGCAGTATTTT.

This chain links TRBV5-4 with TRBJ2-5; 7 bases line up with TRBD2. The CDR3 extends over 14 amino acids. J was trimmed by 3 bases and V by 10 bases; bases with no gene match: 12. CDR1 SGHNT and CDR2 YYREEE come from the germline V gene (reference sequence). The CDR3 region is CACFRYGGEETQYF. The CDR3 DNA follows: TGTGCCTGTTTCAGGTATGGGGGGGAAGAGACCCAGTACTTC.

The chain links TRBV6-1 to TRBJ1-1; D perhaps matches TRBD1 (6 bases). The V end lost 5 bases, the J end lost 2 bases, and 9 bases lay between the germline ends. This CDR3 has 13 amino acids. The germline CDR1 and CDR2 sequences are MNHNS and SASEGT. CDR3 sequence (DNA): TGTGCCAGCAGTCTACAGGGTAACACTGAAGCTTTCTTT. It specifies CASSLQGNTEAFF.